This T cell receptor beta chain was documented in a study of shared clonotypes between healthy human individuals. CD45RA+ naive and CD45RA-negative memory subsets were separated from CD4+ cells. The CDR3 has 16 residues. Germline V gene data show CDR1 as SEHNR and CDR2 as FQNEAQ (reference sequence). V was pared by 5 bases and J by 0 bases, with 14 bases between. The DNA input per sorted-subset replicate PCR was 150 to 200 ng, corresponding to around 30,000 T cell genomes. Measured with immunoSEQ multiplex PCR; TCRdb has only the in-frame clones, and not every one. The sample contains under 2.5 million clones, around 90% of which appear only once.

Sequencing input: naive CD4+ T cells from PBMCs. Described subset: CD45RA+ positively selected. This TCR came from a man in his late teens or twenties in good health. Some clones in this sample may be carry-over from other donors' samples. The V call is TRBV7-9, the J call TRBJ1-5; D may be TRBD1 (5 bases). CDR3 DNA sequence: TGTGCCAGCAGCAAGGGGACGGAATATAGCAATCAGCCCCAGCATTTT. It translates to CASSKGTEYSNQPQHF.